Shown below are 20 T cell receptor beta chains from a single sample sequenced in a study of blood T cell repertoires in COVID-19. This table comes from immunoSEQ multiplex PCR, and its TCRdb copy is limited to in-frame clones, with some not included. In the table there are 250,000 or so clones, about 86% of which are singletons. Sequencing was done on a sample of PBMCs or T cells enriched from blood (not recorded which). All receptors come from a man aged 45-65 years who had recovered from COVID-19.

This clone was detected only once. This clone may be a read error of a much larger clone one base away. This sample also contains other DNA sequences that code for the same CDR3. The chain combines TRBV7-9 with TRBJ1-1; tentatively, D is TRBD1 (5 bases). Germline V gene sequence: CDR1 SEHNR, CDR2 FQNEAQ (reference sequence). Trimming shortened V by 3 bases and J by 1 base, and 6 bases separated the two germline ends. This CDR3 comprises 13 residues. This CDR3 is CASSFQGNTEAFF. In nucleotides, the CDR3 is TGTGCCAGCAGCTTCCAGGGGAACACTGAAGCTTTCTTT.

The chain links TRBV24-1 to TRBJ2-1; 11 bases are a match to TRBD2. CDR1 is KGHDR and CDR2 is SFDVKD in the germline V gene. CDR3 size: 13 residues. CDR3 sequence reads: CACRAASGGPQFF. The DNA for the CDR3 is TGTGCTTGCAGAGCGGCTAGCGGGGGGCCGCAGTTCTTC.

The chain has TRBV7-2 and TRBJ1-6, with TRBD1 as a possible D gene (6 bases). This CDR3 region has 13 residues. CDR1 is SGHTA and CDR2 is FQGNSA in the germline V gene. V shed 5 bases and J shed 14 bases, with 16 bases lying between them. The CDR3 DNA reads TGTGCCAGCAGCCCTAGGGGGGGTACCGCCCTCCACTTT. Its translation is CASSPRGGTALHF.

This chain joins TRBV6-1 and TRBJ2-6; TRBD1 matches 9 bases. The CDR3 runs 18 residues. Trimming took 4 bases from V and 0 from J; bases not matched to a gene: 7. Germline V gene sequence: CDR1 MNHNS, CDR2 SASEGT. The CDR3 loop reads CASSGDRVSPSGANVLTF. DNA for the CDR3: TGTGCCAGCAGTGGGGACAGGGTGAGCCCCTCTGGGGCCAACGTCCTGACTTTC.

The rearrangement joins TRBV28 to TRBJ1-2; 10 nucleotides line up with TRBD1. The ends lost 5 bases at V and 8 bases at J; junction bases unmatched: 11. The germline CDR1 and CDR2 sequences are MDHEN and SYDVKM. The CDR3 sequence is 15 residues long. CDR3 in amino acids: CASSPEGQGLKGYTF. The DNA for the CDR3 is TGTGCCAGCAGTCCCGAGGGACAGGGGCTTAAGGGCTACACCTTC.

Concerning this clone itself: Mismatch with germline at one junction end may stem from a read error. V gene TRBV7-7 combines with J gene TRBJ2-2; D not certain. CDR1 and CDR2 from the germline V gene are SSHAT and FNYEAQ (reference sequence). This CDR3 is built from 12 residues. The CDR3 protein is CASNSYGGELFF. The CDR3 DNA reads as TGTGCTAGCAACTCATACGGCGGGGAGCTGTTTTTT.

The J gene is TRBJ1-5, the V gene TRBV7-6, with unresolved D. Germline V gene sequence: CDR1 SGHVS, CDR2 FNYEAQ. Trimming left V 1 base short and J 0 bases short, with 4 bases between. This CDR3 comprises 14 residues. CDR3 sequence (DNA): TGTGCCAGCAGCTTAGGTCATAGCAATCAGCCCCAGCATTTT. Amino acids: CASSLGHSNQPQHF.

V gene TRBV5-1 combines with J gene TRBJ1-3; 7 bases line up with TRBD1. V lost 4 bases, J lost 2 bases, and 0 bases stayed unmatched. The CDR3 covers 13 residues. CDR1 and CDR2 from the germline V gene are SGHRS and YFSETQ. CDR3 residues: CASSGTAGNTIYF. DNA for the CDR3: TGCGCCAGCAGCGGGACAGCTGGAAACACCATATATTTT.

The gene calls are TRBV27 and TRBJ2-7; 7 bases are shared with TRBD2. The V segment lost 1 base and the J segment 6 bases; nucleotides outside the gene matches: 3. The germline CDR1 and CDR2 sequences are MNHEY and SMNVEV (reference sequence). CDR3 length: 13 residues. The CDR3 protein is CASSLWEGGEQYF. The CDR3 DNA reads TGTGCCAGCAGTTTATGGGAGGGCGGCGAGCAGTACTTC.

This clone was detected only once. V usage is TRBV5-1 and J usage is TRBJ2-5; maybe TRBD1 (5 bases). Trimming cost V 5 bases and J 5 bases, with 13 bases left between them. CDR1 and CDR2 (germline): SGHRS, YFSETQ. There are 13 residues in the CDR3. The CDR3: CASSQGVDETQYF. Written as DNA, the CDR3 is TGCGCCAGCAGTCAAGGGGTAGATGAGACCCAGTACTTC.

V and J are TRBV14 and TRBJ1-1; D unclear. The V and J ends lost 4 bases and 0 bases respectively, with 6 bases between them. There are 13 residues in the CDR3. The V gene's germline CDR1 is SGHDN and CDR2 FVKESK. For the CDR3, the DNA is TGTGCCAGCAGCCTGACACTGAACACTGAAGCTTTCTTT. Its translation: CASSLTLNTEAFF.

The gene calls are TRBV5-6 and TRBJ1-2, with 11 bases identical to TRBD1. V dropped 4 bases and J dropped 8; count of bases not matched to a gene: 7. Germline values: CDR1 SGHDT, CDR2 YYEEEE. The CDR3 extends over 14 amino acids. The chain's CDR3 is CASSPGQGAGGYTF. CDR3 sequence (DNA): TGTGCCAGCAGCCCCGGACAGGGGGCGGGAGGCTACACCTTC.

The CDR3 DNA reads TGTGCCAGCAGCACCCGGGTAGATTCACCCCTCCACTTT. As protein: CASSTRVDSPLHF. The chain recombines TRBV7-9 with TRBJ1-6; unclear D gene. Between the trimmed V and J ends, which lost 5 bases and 8 bases, there was a span of 10 bases. Germline V gives CDR1 SEHNR, CDR2 FQNEAQ (reference sequence). CDR3 size: 13 residues.

The CDR3: CASSQGEEYYGYTF. DNA of the CDR3: TGTGCCAGCTCACAGGGGGAGGAATACTATGGCTACACCTTC. The V and J genes are TRBV2 and TRBJ1-2; TRBD1 agrees at 8 bases. The germline CDR1 and CDR2 sequences are SNHLY and FYNNEI. The junction had 8 bases not matched to a gene; V was cut back by 8 bases and J by 3 bases. There are 14 residues in the CDR3.

The V gene is TRBV28, the J gene TRBJ2-2, with TRBD2 matching 9 bases. Germline CDR1 MDHEN, CDR2 SYDVKM. This CDR3 is built from 19 residues. V was clipped by 3 bases and J by 0 bases; unmatched bases: 11. The CDR3 DNA reads as TGTGCCAGCAGTTTGACTAGCGGAGGCCCCCCCCCGAACACCGGGGAGCTGTTTTTT. It translates to CASSLTSGGPPPNTGELFF.

This chain links TRBV5-4 with TRBJ1-4; TRBD1 aligns across 7 bases. Germline values: CDR1 SGHNT, CDR2 YYREEE (reference sequence). The CDR3 totals 15 residues. The V segment lost 0 bases and the J segment 3 bases; nucleotides outside the gene matches: 2. The CDR3 loop is CASSLERGPNEKLFF. In DNA, the CDR3 is TGTGCCAGCAGCTTGGAGAGGGGGCCTAATGAAAAACTGTTTTTT.

The chain employs TRBV19 and TRBJ1-5, with D hard to call. Germline V gene lookup returns CDR1 LNHDA and CDR2 SQIVND (reference sequence). V lost 11 bases and J 0 bases, leaving 11 bases between the germline ends. The CDR3 is 13 residues long. In nucleotides, the CDR3 is TGTGCCGGAGTCCGGGATAGCAATCAGCCCCAGCATTTT. Translating it yields CAGVRDSNQPQHF.

CDR3: CASSSSGTSGSRTQYF. For the CDR3, the DNA is TGTGCCAGCAGCAGTTCCGGGACTAGCGGGAGTCGGACCCAGTACTTC. The gene calls are TRBV7-2 and TRBJ2-5; 14 bases are shared with TRBD2. V trimming: 5 bases; J trimming: 7 bases; junction bases outside the gene matches: 9. This CDR3 has 16 amino acids. Germline V gives CDR1 SGHTA, CDR2 FQGNSA.

The V gene is TRBV18, the J gene TRBJ1-5; a possible D gene is TRBD1 (5 bases). Deletions cut 5 bases from V and 6 bases from J, with 11 bases between. Per germline, CDR1 KGHSH and CDR2 LQKENI. The CDR3 spans 13 residues. The CDR3, as DNA: TGTGCCAGCTCATCAGGGTTTCGTCAGCCCCAGCATTTT. Amino acids: CASSSGFRQPQHF.

The chain recombines TRBV5-1 with TRBJ2-3, with 10 bases matching TRBD1. The CDR3 has 15 amino acids. J lost 2 bases, V lost 4 bases, and 4 bases had no gene match. Germline assignment: CDR1 SGHRS and CDR2 YFSETQ. The CDR3, as DNA: TGCGCCAGCAGCCGACAGGGGGCAAACACAGATACGCAGTATTTT. Amino acids: CASSRQGANTDTQYF.